The 13 T cell receptor beta chains below were found in one sample sequenced in a study of blood T cell repertoires in COVID-19. Libraries were prepared by immunoSEQ multiplex PCR; TCRdb keeps only in-frame clonotypes and omits some of them. The sample carries around 200,000 clones, 70% to 90% recorded once. Material for sequencing was PBMCs or T cells enriched from blood (not recorded which). The receptors here all came from a woman between 50 and 59 years old in a cohort exposed to, infected with or recovered from COVID-19 (not recorded which).

J is TRBJ1-4 and V is TRBV4-2; 7 bases are shared with TRBD1. The junction had 7 bases not matched to a gene; V was cut back by 2 bases and J by 1 base. Germline assignment: CDR1 LGHNA and CDR2 YNFKEQ. The CDR3 is 17 amino acids. CDR3 in amino acids: CASSQLPRTGTNEKLFF. In DNA form, the CDR3 reads TGTGCCAGCAGCCAACTGCCCCGGACAGGAACTAATGAAAAACTGTTTTTT.

The V call is TRBV5-6, the J call TRBJ1-1; 8 bases line up with TRBD1. The CDR3 extends over 13 amino acids. After removal of 6 bases from V and 4 bases from J, the junction contained 5 bases not matched to a gene. The V gene's germline CDR1 is SGHDT and CDR2 YYEEEE. The CDR3 bases are TGTGCCAGCACCCCGGGACAGGTCACTGAAGCTTTCTTT. This sequence encodes CASTPGQVTEAFF.

The chain combines TRBV3-1 (or the pseudogene TRBV3-2) with TRBJ2-5; TRBD2 might be the D (6 bases). The germline gives CDR1 LGHDT, CDR2 YNNKEL (reference sequence). V was shortened by 6 bases and J by 2 bases, with 19 bases between the two germline ends. The CDR3 runs to 16 residues. The CDR3 protein is CASSRPGRTGQETQYF. For the CDR3, the DNA is TGTGCCAGCAGTCGCCCCGGGAGAACAGGACAAGAGACCCAGTACTTC.

Notes on this clone: Other DNA sequences within the sample encode an identical CDR3. The V and J genes are TRBV5-1 and TRBJ2-3, with unresolved D. Per the germline V gene, CDR1 is SGHRS and CDR2 is YFSETQ. The CDR3 has 13 amino acids. V lost 0 bases and J lost 3, with 5 bases in between. CDR3 nucleotide sequence: TGCGCCAGCAGCTTGGGAGGTACAGATACGCAGTATTTT. The encoded protein is CASSLGGTDTQYF.

This clone was recorded once. The rearrangement links TRBV6-5 to TRBJ1-1; the D gene is possibly TRBD1 (5 bases). Germline V gives CDR1 MNHEY, CDR2 SVGAGI. Trimming removed 5 bases at V and 0 bases at J, with 13 bases between. The CDR3 extends over 15 amino acids. In nucleotides, the CDR3 is TGTGCCAGCAGTAGCCAGGGTCCTATGAACACTGAAGCTTTCTTT. Translating it yields CASSSQGPMNTEAFF.

J is TRBJ2-7 and V is TRBV6-2 or TRBV6-3; no definite D call. This CDR3 spans 14 amino acids. V lost 3 bases to trimming and J lost 6 bases, with 15 bases between them. The V gene's germline CDR1 is MNHEY and CDR2 SVGEGT. Written as DNA, the CDR3 is TGTGCCAGCAGTTATACTGGTGGGCCTTCCGAGCAGTACTTC. It is translated as CASSYTGGPSEQYF.

The genes are TRBV11-1 and TRBJ1-1; 9 bases line up with TRBD1. The germline gives CDR1 SGHAT, CDR2 FQDESV (reference sequence). The trim removed 1 base at V and 3 bases at J, leaving 3 bases unmatched. The CDR3 is 15 residues long. CDR3 in DNA: TGTGCCAGCAGCTTAGATCACAGGGGGCACACTGAAGCTTTCTTT. It specifies CASSLDHRGHTEAFF.

V is TRBV30 and J is TRBJ2-5, with 14 bases identical to TRBD2. The CDR3 is made up of 18 amino acids. The ends lost 3 bases at V and 4 bases at J; junction bases unmatched: 13. Germline CDR1 GTSNPN, CDR2 SVGIG (reference sequence). The chain's CDR3 is CAWSVGLAGGRRGETQYF. As DNA, the CDR3 is TGTGCCTGGAGCGTAGGACTAGCGGGGGGTAGGAGGGGAGAGACCCAGTACTTC.

This chain uses TRBV30 with TRBJ2-7, with D possibly being TRBD2 (6 bases). This CDR3 is built from 15 residues. Germline V gene lookup returns CDR1 GTSNPN and CDR2 SVGIG (reference sequence). With 3 bases removed from V and 2 bases from J, the gap between germline ends came to 17 bases. For the CDR3, the DNA is TGTGCCTGGAGGGAAACGGGAGACTCCCCCTACGAGCAGTACTTC. Translated: CAWRETGDSPYEQYF.

The V and J genes are TRBV27 and TRBJ1-6, with D unresolved. CDR3 length: 14 amino acids. V lost 3 bases and J lost 10, with 13 bases in between. Germline V gives CDR1 MNHEY, CDR2 SMNVEV (reference sequence). The CDR3 DNA follows: TGTGCCAGCAGTTTCCCGTTTAGCTTGTCACCCCTCCACTTT. Translated: CASSFPFSLSPLHF.

The J gene is TRBJ1-2, the V gene TRBV30; D is possibly TRBD1 (6 bases). Germline V gene data show CDR1 as GTSNPN and CDR2 as SVGIG (reference sequence). Trimming took 3 bases from V and 4 from J, leaving 15 bases between them. The CDR3 has 14 amino acids. CDR3 loop: CAWSAQGNGYGYTF. DNA for the CDR3: TGTGCCTGGAGCGCTCAGGGGAACGGCTATGGCTACACCTTC. Using reference TRBV30 and TRBJ1-2 for the parts outside the CDR3, the full variable domain is SQTIHQWPATLVQPVGSPLSLECTVEGTSNPNLYWYRQAAGRGLQLLFYSVGIGQISSEVPQNLSASRPQDRQFILSSKKLLLSDSGFYLCAWSAQGNGYGYTFGSGTRLTVV.

This clone occurred a few times. The chain carries TRBV4-2 and TRBJ2-3; tentatively, D is TRBD2 (7 bases). The germline V gene encodes CDR1 LGHNA and CDR2 YNFKEQ. There are 17 residues in the CDR3. V lost 0 bases and J lost 1, with 14 bases in between. This CDR3 is CASSQELAGAGTDTQYF. In DNA form, the CDR3 reads TGTGCCAGCAGCCAAGAATTGGCGGGGGCCGGCACAGATACGCAGTATTTT.

The V and J genes are TRBV6-2 or TRBV6-3 and TRBJ1-2; 9 bases are shared with TRBD1. Germline V CDR1 and CDR2: MNHEY, SVGEGT. The CDR3 spans 15 residues. The V segment lost 5 bases and the J segment 8 bases; nucleotides outside the gene matches: 12. Written as DNA, the CDR3 is TGTGCCAGCAGTCCACCCCTGGACAGGGGAGGGGGCTACACCTTC. Translation: CASSPPLDRGGGYTF.